This TCR beta chain was identified during a study of tissue T cells after allogeneic stem cell transplantation. Study-level findings and limits: Blood and spleen captured only part of the tissue TCR repertoire. Motif-based clustering found tissue-specific repertoire signatures shared across patients, though few clones were shared. TCR repertoires tracked anatomic similarity, regardless of disease or transplant status.

Profiling relied on immunoSEQ multiplex PCR, and the TCRdb table lists in-frame clones only, not all of them. The repertoire holds 5,000 to 6,500 clones, with over 40% as singletons. V lost 0 bases to trimming and J lost 4 bases; unmatched junction nucleotides: 2. Germline V gives CDR1 MNHDT, CDR2 YYDKIL. The CDR3 has 15 residues. For this clone: Its antigen is not known. Mouse gene names apply. Read data end 1 residue before the CDR3 end; the end is taken from the germline J gene.

The time point: mouse harvest day 7 after allogeneic transplant. The graft held 10^6 splenic CD5+ T cells and 10^7 T-cell-depleted bone marrow cells. B6 (H2b) cells into BALB/c (H2d) mice; tissues taken at day 7 or 14. V is TRBV17 and J is TRBJ2-7, with 11 bases aligning to TRBD2. The TCR comes from a female BALB/c mouse given C57BL/6 T cells with graft-versus-host disease after an allogeneic hematopoietic cell transplant. The material sequenced was skin. This CDR3 is CASSRDRDWGYEQYF. CDR3 DNA (partial): TGTGCTAGCAGTAGAGATCGGGACTGGGGGTATGAACAGTAC.